The 2 T cell receptor beta chains below were found in one sample sequenced in a study of technical replicates of blood from a few donors. Libraries were prepared by immunoSEQ multiplex PCR; TCRdb keeps only in-frame clonotypes and omits some of them. The sample yields 75,000 to 90,000 clones, roughly 94% seen once. The sample was T cells isolated from PBMCs. These receptor sequences come from a human donor in good health.

This chain uses TRBV4-3 with TRBJ2-7; possible D gene TRBD2, 6 bases. This CDR3 has 14 amino acids. Trimming took off 2 bases at V and 2 bases at J, with 10 bases between the two ends. Germline CDR1 and CDR2: LGHNA and YSLEER. DNA for the CDR3: TGCGCCAGCAGCCAATCGGGGGTGCCCTACGAGCAGTACTTC. Translation: CASSQSGVPYEQYF.

The V and J genes are TRBV5-1 and TRBJ1-4; unclear D gene. The CDR3 sequence is 13 residues long. Trimming took off 5 bases at V and 8 bases at J, with 13 bases between the two ends. CDR1 and CDR2 (germline): SGHRS, YFSETQ. The CDR3: CASSAGEGEKLFF. The CDR3 nucleotides are TGCGCCAGCAGTGCGGGTGAAGGGGAAAAACTGTTTTTT. Combining the CDR3 with reference TRBV5-1 and TRBJ1-4 gives the whole variable domain KAGVTQTPRYLIKTRGQQVTLSCSPISGHRSVSWYQQTPGQGLQFLFEYFSETQRNKGNFPGRFSGRQFSNSRSEMNVSTLELGDSALYLCASSAGEGEKLFFGSGTQLSVL.